Detailed here is one T cell receptor (beta chain). The antigen remains unidentified. The data are from a study of post-analysis software for immune sequencing data. Study observations and caveats: Higher frequency in patients than in controls was seen for about five TRBV segments, with TRBV5-6, TRBV5-1 and TRBV20-1 among them. By F measure, strong co-clustering occurred among samples prepared in the same batch.

Unique molecular identifiers featured in each of the TCR beta cDNA libraries. TCRdb used MiXCR to reprocess the PCR reads, holding one entry per CDR3 protein. The sample includes 350,000 to 450,000 distinct CDR3 sequences, around 33% of them seen just once. Germline V gene sequence: CDR1 LGHNA, CDR2 YSLEER. The CDR3 is 16 amino acids. The clonotype comes from a girl aged 5 to 17 with multiple sclerosis. The sample taken for sequencing was blood. V usage is TRBV4-3 and J usage is TRBJ2-5; 7 bases map to TRBD1. The J call is doubtful: the DNA matches TRBJ2-7 better. The CDR3 spells CASSQEFGTEPYEQYF. CDR3 nucleotides: TGCGCCAGCAGCCAAGAGTTTGGGACAGAACCCTACGAGCAGTACTTC.